A selection of T cell receptor beta chains follows, all from one sample in a study of blood T cells in healthy people across ages. TCRdb redid the calling of the 5' RACE reads with MiXCR, one entry per CDR3 protein. Of some 800,000 distinct CDR3 sequences listed, about 25% are singletons. These same records also appear under a second study, on T cells of mothers and their children.

Sequencing was performed on blood. Receptor source: a boy aged 5-17 years in good health. CDR3s include the opening cysteine and the closing phenylalanine or tryptophan. D genes are given only for firm matches. Clone size is stated in some rows and not others, as once, few, many or a class when expanded.

V gene: TRBV3-1
D gene: .
J gene: TRBJ2-5
clone size: few
CDR3 DNA: TGTGCCAGCAGCCAGGGGGGCGGGGAGTACTTC
CDR3 protein: CASSQGGGEYF

V gene: TRBV7-2
D gene: TRBD2
J gene: TRBJ2-5
clone size: .
CDR3 DNA: TGTGCCAGCAGCTTATCGGGAGCGGGAGTGGAGACCCAGTACTTC
CDR3 protein: CASSLSGAGVETQYF

V gene: TRBV12-3/TRBV12-4
D gene: .
J gene: TRBJ1-4
clone size: .
CDR3 DNA: TGTGCCAGCAGTTTAGGACGGATTAATGAAAAACTGTTTTTT
CDR3 protein: CASSLGRINEKLFF

V gene: TRBV29-1
D gene: .
J gene: TRBJ2-1
clone size: .
CDR3 DNA: TGCAGCGTTGACGGGGGGCAGGGAAATATTTACAATGAGCAGTTCTTC
CDR3 protein: CSVDGGQGNIYNEQFF

V gene: TRBV24-1
D gene: TRBD2
J gene: TRBJ2-4
clone size: .
CDR3 DNA: TGTGCCACCAGCCCTATCCCGGCCGGACTAGCGGCGGGGAACATTCAGTACTTC
CDR3 protein: CATSPIPAGLAAGNIQYF

V gene: TRBV5-1
D gene: .
J gene: TRBJ2-1
clone size: many
CDR3 DNA: TGCGCCAGCAGCTGGAGCTCCTACAATGAGCAGTTCTTC
CDR3 protein: CASSWSSYNEQFF

V gene: TRBV20-1
D gene: TRBD1
J gene: TRBJ1-6
clone size: few
CDR3 DNA: TGCAGTGCTAGAGAGAAGGGGGCCATGAATTCACCCCTCCACTTT
CDR3 protein: CSAREKGAMNSPLHF

V gene: TRBV20-1
D gene: TRBD2
J gene: TRBJ2-5
clone size: many
CDR3 DNA: TGCAGTGCTAGATTACTAGCGGAAGAGACCCAGTACTTC
CDR3 protein: CSARLLAEETQYF

V gene: TRBV28
D gene: .
J gene: TRBJ1-6
clone size: many
CDR3 DNA: TGTGCCACCCCCCAGGTGCCACCACCAGGCTATAATTCACCCCTCCACTTT
CDR3 protein: CATPQVPPPGYNSPLHF

V gene: TRBV20-1
D gene: .
J gene: TRBJ2-3
clone size: .
CDR3 DNA: TGCAGTGGAGAGGACTCCCCCCCCGATACGCAGTATTTT
CDR3 protein: CSGEDSPPDTQYF

V gene: TRBV4-3
D gene: TRBD1
J gene: TRBJ1-1
clone size: few
CDR3 DNA: TGCGCCAGCAGCCAGGATCAGGGGGGGGTGACTGAAGCTTTCTTT
CDR3 protein: CASSQDQGGVTEAFF

V gene: TRBV2
D gene: .
J gene: TRBJ2-1
clone size: few
CDR3 DNA: TGTGCCAGCAGTGAGGCATCTAAGTTCCAGTTCTTC
CDR3 protein: CASSEASKFQFF

V gene: TRBV12-3/TRBV12-4
D gene: .
J gene: TRBJ1-1
clone size: .
CDR3 DNA: TGTGCCAGCAGCCCGTGGGGCAGGTACACTGAAGCTTTCTTT
CDR3 protein: CASSPWGRYTEAFF

V gene: TRBV10-3
D gene: .
J gene: TRBJ2-3
clone size: once
CDR3 DNA: TGTGCCATCAGTGAGGGCGGGGCAGGGGGAGATACGCAGTATTTT
CDR3 protein: CAISEGGAGGDTQYF

V gene: TRBV24-1
D gene: .
J gene: TRBJ2-1
clone size: few
CDR3 DNA: TGTGCCACCAGTGATCCCGATGGACGAGGTGAGCAGTTCTTC
CDR3 protein: CATSDPDGRGEQFF

V gene: TRBV7-8
D gene: .
J gene: TRBJ1-6
clone size: few
CDR3 DNA: TGTGCCAGCAGCAACAGGCTCGAGGGGACAAGGAATTCACCCCTCCACTTT
CDR3 protein: CASSNRLEGTRNSPLHF

V gene: TRBV2
D gene: .
J gene: TRBJ2-3
clone size: .
CDR3 DNA: TGTGCCAGAGTGGGGCAGTTCACAGATACGCAGTATTTT
CDR3 protein: CARVGQFTDTQYF

V gene: TRBV20-1
D gene: TRBD2
J gene: TRBJ2-7
clone size: few
CDR3 DNA: TGCAGTGCTAGAGTGAGGACTAGCGGCTACGAGCAGTACTTC
CDR3 protein: CSARVRTSGYEQYF

V gene: TRBV4-2
D gene: .
J gene: TRBJ2-4
clone size: few
CDR3 DNA: TGTGCCAGCAGCCAAGAGACTAGTGCCATGTACATTCAGTACTTC
CDR3 protein: CASSQETSAMYIQYF

V gene: TRBV15
D gene: .
J gene: TRBJ1-2
clone size: few
CDR3 DNA: TGTGCCACCAGCAGAGCGATGGAATATGGCTACACCTTC
CDR3 protein: CATSRAMEYGYTF